The rows below give T cell receptor beta chains drawn from one sample of a study of blood T cell repertoires in COVID-19. Sequencing used immunoSEQ multiplex PCR; TCRdb keeps in-frame clones, though not all of them. The table has tens of thousands of clones, more than 75% seen once; the top ten hold 5.5% to 7.5%. What was sequenced was peripheral blood. The receptors derive from a man aged 45-65 years with active or convalescent COVID-19. The CDR3 runs from the conserved cysteine through the conserved F or W. The order of the fields is V gene, J gene, clone size, D gene, CDR3 protein, CDR3 DNA. The D gene is left open where the match is weak. Size tells how often a clone was seen (once, few, many) or the class of an expanded clone, and some rows leave it out.

V: TRBV7-2; J: TRBJ2-3; size: NA; D: NA; CDR3: CASSQDSGTDTQYF; DNA: TGTGCCAGCAGCCAGGACAGCGGCACAGATACGCAGTATTTT
V: TRBV6-5; J: TRBJ2-5; size: NA; D: TRBD2; CDR3: CASSYSRGGETQYF; DNA: TGTGCCAGCAGTTACTCCCGGGGGGGGGAGACCCAGTACTTC
V: TRBV24-1; J: TRBJ2-5; size: NA; D: TRBD1; CDR3: CATSAPPGQGALQETQYF; DNA: TGTGCCACCAGTGCCCCTCCGGGGCAGGGGGCCCTCCAAGAGACCCAGTACTTC
V: TRBV6-2/TRBV6-3; J: TRBJ2-5; size: NA; D: NA; CDR3: CASSSYGQNGRETQYF; DNA: TGTGCCAGCAGTTCCTACGGACAGAACGGTAGAGAGACCCAGTACTTC
V: TRBV19; J: TRBJ1-6; size: NA; D: TRBD1; CDR3: CASTRTGSMGSPLHF; DNA: TGTGCCAGTACAAGGACAGGGAGTATGGGTTCACCCCTCCACTTT
V: TRBV5-1; J: TRBJ1-1; size: few; D: NA; CDR3: CASTTQGDTEAFF; DNA: TGCGCCAGCACGACCCAGGGTGACACTGAAGCTTTCTTT
V: TRBV2; J: TRBJ2-3; size: NA; D: NA; CDR3: CASRGSTDTQYF; DNA: TGTGCCAGCAGGGGCAGCACAGATACGCAGTATTTT
V: TRBV18; J: TRBJ1-3; size: once; D: TRBD1; CDR3: CASSPFDPTWTGGVSGNTIYF; DNA: TGTGCCAGCTCACCATTCGACCCCACATGGACAGGGGGAGTTTCTGGAAACACCATATATTTT
V: TRBV6-5; J: TRBJ2-3; size: NA; D: NA; CDR3: CATVEGSTNTQYF; DNA: TGTGCCACCGTGGAGGGAAGCACGAATACGCAGTATTTT
V: TRBV5-1; J: TRBJ2-1; size: NA; D: TRBD2; CDR3: CASSLSSGRNNEQFF; DNA: TGCGCCAGCAGCTTGAGTAGCGGGCGCAACAATGAGCAGTTCTTC
V: TRBV6-1; J: TRBJ1-2; size: NA; D: TRBD1; CDR3: CASSVGTALPRDYGYTF; DNA: TGTGCCAGCAGTGTTGGGACAGCCCTCCCACGGGACTATGGCTACACCTTC
V: TRBV5-4; J: TRBJ2-5; size: NA; D: TRBD1; CDR3: CASSPWTGSGETQYF; DNA: TGTGCCAGCAGCCCCTGGACAGGGTCAGGGGAGACCCAGTACTTC
V: TRBV30; J: TRBJ1-4; size: NA; D: TRBD1; CDR3: CAWSVLNRGNEKLFF; DNA: TGTGCCTGGAGTGTACTTAACAGGGGTAATGAAAAACTGTTTTTT
V: TRBV5-1; J: TRBJ1-2; size: NA; D: TRBD1; CDR3: CASSSGQGGLYGYTF; DNA: TGCGCCAGCAGCTCTGGACAGGGGGGCCTCTATGGCTACACCTTC
V: TRBV10-3; J: TRBJ2-2; size: NA; D: NA; CDR3: CAISAKTGSGTGELFF; DNA: TGTGCCATCAGTGCGAAAACAGGGTCGGGTACCGGGGAGCTGTTTTTT
V: TRBV5-4; J: TRBJ2-7; size: few; D: NA; CDR3: CASSQSGTGPYEQYF; DNA: TGTGCCAGCAGCCAATCCGGGACTGGACCCTACGAGCAGTACTTC
V: TRBV30; J: TRBJ1-5; size: NA; D: TRBD1; CDR3: CAWSLTGAGQPQHF; DNA: TGTGCCTGGAGTTTGACAGGGGCTGGTCAGCCCCAGCATTTT
V: TRBV7-2; J: TRBJ1-1; size: once; D: TRBD1; CDR3: CASSRDRDTEAFF; DNA: TGTGCCAGCAGCCGGGACAGGGACACTGAAGCTTTCTTT
V: TRBV3-1/TRBV3-2; J: TRBJ1-5; size: NA; D: NA; CDR3: CASSQAVSNQPQHF; DNA: TGTGCCAGCAGCCAAGCCGTCAGTAATCAGCCCCAGCATTTT
V: TRBV19; J: TRBJ2-2; size: NA; D: TRBD1; CDR3: CASSAGTAPSTGELFF; DNA: TGTGCCAGTAGTGCCGGGACAGCCCCGAGCACCGGGGAGCTGTTTTTT
V: TRBV15; J: TRBJ1-2; size: NA; D: NA; CDR3: CATSRDRTEDNYGYTF; DNA: TGTGCCACCAGCAGAGATAGGACAGAGGATAACTATGGCTACACCTTC
V: TRBV24-1; J: TRBJ1-1; size: NA; D: NA; CDR3: CATRGPLNTEAFF; DNA: TGTGCCACCAGGGGCCCTCTGAACACTGAAGCTTTCTTT
V: TRBV3-1/TRBV3-2; J: TRBJ1-6; size: NA; D: TRBD1; CDR3: CASSQKSGGLYNSPLHF; DNA: TGTGCCAGCAGCCAGAAATCAGGGGGTCTCTATAATTCACCCCTCCACTTT
V: TRBV7-2; J: TRBJ1-1; size: NA; D: TRBD1; CDR3: CASSLQGGVTEAFF; DNA: TGTGCCAGCAGCTTACAGGGGGGTGTCACTGAAGCTTTCTTT
V: TRBV5-5; J: TRBJ2-6; size: NA; D: NA; CDR3: CASSLAGTGANVLTF; DNA: TGTGCCAGCAGCTTGGCAGGGACTGGGGCCAACGTCCTGACTTTC
V: TRBV6-1; J: TRBJ1-3; size: NA; D: NA; CDR3: CASSEAGGSGGNTIYF; DNA: TGTGCCAGCAGTGAAGCGGGAGGTAGCGGCGGAAACACCATATATTTT
V: TRBV2; J: TRBJ2-4; size: NA; D: NA; CDR3: CASSGGGVSRNIQYF; DNA: TGTGCCAGCAGTGGGGGGGGCGTCAGTAGAAACATTCAGTACTTC
V: TRBV28; J: TRBJ2-1; size: NA; D: TRBD2; CDR3: CASREDFWRGGLEQFF; DNA: TGTGCCAGCAGGGAAGACTTTTGGCGGGGGGGCCTTGAGCAGTTCTTC
V: TRBV5-1; J: TRBJ2-3; size: NA; D: NA; CDR3: CASSLGDPSRDTQYF; DNA: TGCGCCAGCAGCTTGGGTGACCCCAGCAGGGATACGCAGTATTTT
V: TRBV19; J: TRBJ2-2; size: NA; D: NA; CDR3: CASSMAITGSYTGELFF; DNA: TGTGCCAGTAGTATGGCTATCACAGGTTCTTACACCGGGGAGCTGTTTTTT
V: TRBV28; J: TRBJ2-7; size: NA; D: NA; CDR3: CASSSHYEQYF; DNA: TGTGCCAGCAGTTCCCACTACGAGCAGTACTTC
V: TRBV10-3; J: TRBJ1-4; size: NA; D: NA; CDR3: CAISVSGNEKLFF; DNA: TGTGCCATCAGTGTCAGCGGTAATGAAAAACTGTTTTTT
V: TRBV3-1/TRBV3-2; J: TRBJ2-2; size: NA; D: NA; CDR3: CASSQEGVGELFF; DNA: TGTGCCAGCAGCCAAGAGGGCGTCGGGGAGCTGTTTTTT
V: TRBV5-4; J: TRBJ1-2; size: NA; D: TRBD1; CDR3: CASGTALGGYTF; DNA: TGTGCCAGCGGGACAGCTCTTGGAGGCTACACCTTC
V: TRBV28; J: TRBJ1-2; size: NA; D: NA; CDR3: CASSLTVVGYTF; DNA: TGTGCCAGCAGTTTGACAGTGGTTGGCTACACCTTC